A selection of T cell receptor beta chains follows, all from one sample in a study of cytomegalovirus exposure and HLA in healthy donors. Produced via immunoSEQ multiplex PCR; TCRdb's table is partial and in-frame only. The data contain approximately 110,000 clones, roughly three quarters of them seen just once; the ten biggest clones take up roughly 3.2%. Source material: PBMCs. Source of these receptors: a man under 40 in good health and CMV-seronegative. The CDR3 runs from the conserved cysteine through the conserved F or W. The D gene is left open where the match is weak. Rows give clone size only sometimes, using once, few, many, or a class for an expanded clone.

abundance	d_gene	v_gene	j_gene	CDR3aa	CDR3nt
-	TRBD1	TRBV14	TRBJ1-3	CASSPKWDRFTGTIYF	TGTGCCAGCAGCCCTAAATGGGACAGGTTCACTGGCACCATATATTTT
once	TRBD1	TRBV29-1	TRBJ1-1	CSVVDLGQGGRNTEAFF	TGCAGCGTTGTTGATTTGGGGCAGGGGGGCCGAAACACTGAAGCTTTCTTT
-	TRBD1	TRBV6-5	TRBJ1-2	CASSYGGQADGYTF	TGTGCCAGCAGTTACGGGGGACAGGCGGATGGCTACACCTTC
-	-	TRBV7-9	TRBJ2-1	CASSFSGASHNEQFF	TGTGCCAGCAGCTTTTCGGGAGCATCCCACAATGAGCAGTTCTTC
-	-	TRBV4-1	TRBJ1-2	CASSQDPTGFRYGYTF	TGCGCCAGCAGCCAAGATCCGACAGGATTTAGGTATGGCTACACCTTC
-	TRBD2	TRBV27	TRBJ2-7	CASSVTSGRAEQYF	TGTGCCAGCAGTGTGACTAGCGGGAGAGCCGAGCAGTACTTC
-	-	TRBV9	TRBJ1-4	CASSGRTGTTNEKLFF	TGTGCCAGCAGCGGCAGAACAGGGACAACTAATGAAAAACTGTTTTTT
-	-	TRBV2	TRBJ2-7	CASSEALGSYEQYF	TGTGCCAGCAGTGAAGCGCTCGGGTCATACGAGCAGTACTTC
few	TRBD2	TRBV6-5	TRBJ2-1	CASSYEMPSGSRGQFF	TGTGCCAGCAGTTATGAGATGCCTAGCGGGAGCCGAGGGCAGTTCTTC
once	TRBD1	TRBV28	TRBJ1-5	CASSLFHLDRGNQPQHF	TGTGCCAGCAGTTTATTCCACCTGGACAGGGGCAATCAGCCCCAGCATTTT
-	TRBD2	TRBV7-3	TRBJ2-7	CASSLTGTTLEEQYF	TGTGCCAGCAGCTTAACCGGGACTACCTTGGAGGAGCAGTACTTC
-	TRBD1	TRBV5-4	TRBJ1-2	CASSNRGSSGYTF	TGTGCCAGCAGCAACAGGGGTAGTAGTGGCTACACCTTC
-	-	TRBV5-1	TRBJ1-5	CASSLLSGGNQPQHF	TGCGCCAGCAGCTTACTGTCGGGGGGAAATCAGCCCCAGCATTTT
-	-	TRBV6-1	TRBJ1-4	CASSVQPNEKLFF	TGTGCCAGCAGTGTACAGCCTAATGAAAAACTGTTTTTT
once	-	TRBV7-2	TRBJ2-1	CASSWDGSESREQFF	TGTGCCAGCAGCTGGGACGGGAGTGAATCCCGGGAGCAGTTCTTC
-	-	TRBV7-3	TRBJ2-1	CASSPGGDAQFF	TGTGCCAGCAGCCCCGGCGGTGATGCGCAGTTCTTC
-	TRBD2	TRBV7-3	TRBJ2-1	CASSPSGYSYNEQFF	TGTGCCAGCAGCCCTAGCGGGTACTCCTACAATGAGCAGTTCTTC
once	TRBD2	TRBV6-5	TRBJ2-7	CASSRGSGSSYEQYF	TGTGCCAGCAGCCGAGGTAGCGGGAGTTCCTACGAGCAGTACTTC
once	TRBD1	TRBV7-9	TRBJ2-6	CASSRGPGQGTGANVLTF	TGTGCCAGCAGCCGTGGGCCGGGACAGGGGACTGGGGCCAACGTCCTGACTTTC
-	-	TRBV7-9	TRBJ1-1	CASSSRAGQNTEAFF	TGTGCCAGCAGCTCAAGAGCGGGGCAGAACACTGAAGCTTTCTTT
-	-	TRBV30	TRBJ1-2	CAWRSNNYGYTF	TGTGCCTGGAGATCCAATAACTATGGCTACACCTTC
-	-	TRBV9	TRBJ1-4	CASSVGPAGDEKLFF	TGTGCCAGCAGCGTAGGCCCAGCAGGGGATGAAAAACTGTTTTTT
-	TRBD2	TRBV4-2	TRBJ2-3	CASSQDYAGAGEADTQYF	TGTGCCAGCAGCCAAGACTACGCCGGCGCGGGAGAGGCAGATACGCAGTATTTT
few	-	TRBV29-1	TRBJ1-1	CSVSESSANTEAFF	TGCAGCGTATCCGAGTCTTCTGCAAACACTGAAGCTTTCTTT
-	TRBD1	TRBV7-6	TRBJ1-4	CASSSQGVGEKLFF	TGTGCCAGCAGCTCCCAGGGGGTTGGTGAAAAACTGTTTTTT
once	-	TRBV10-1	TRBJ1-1	CAMKGVGYTEAFF	TGCGCGATGAAGGGGGTTGGGTACACTGAAGCTTTCTTT
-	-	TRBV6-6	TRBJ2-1	CASTIGLNYNEQFF	TGTGCCAGCACCATAGGACTTAACTACAATGAGCAGTTCTTC